Shown below are 2 T cell receptor beta chains from a single sample sequenced in a study of cytomegalovirus exposure and HLA in healthy donors. PCR primers comprised 60 Vbeta and 13 Jbeta primers. Sequencing used immunoSEQ multiplex PCR; TCRdb keeps in-frame clones, though not all of them. The table includes about 120,000 clones, around three quarters detected once. The sequenced material came from PBMCs. These receptors all stem from a man aged 30 to 45 in good health and CMV-seronegative.

The chain couples TRBV10-1 to TRBJ2-1; TRBD2 agrees at 15 bases. Germline CDR1 and CDR2: WNHNN and SYGVQD (reference sequence). Trimming removed 8 bases from V and 4 bases from J; junction bases left unmatched: 3. The CDR3 contains 15 residues. The CDR3 nucleotides read TGCGCCAGCGGGACTAGCGGGAGGCCATACAATGAGCAGTTCTTC. Its translation is CASGTSGRPYNEQFF.

This chain uses TRBV7-8 with TRBJ1-1; D is possibly TRBD1 (6 bases). Trimming shortened V by 2 bases and J by 0 bases, and 13 bases separated the two germline ends. The CDR3 runs to 16 residues. CDR1 and CDR2 (germline): SGHVS, FQNEAQ. CDR3 sequence: CASSLIGGLMNTEAFF. CDR3 sequence (DNA): TGTGCCAGCAGCTTAATCGGGGGGCTCATGAACACTGAAGCTTTCTTT.